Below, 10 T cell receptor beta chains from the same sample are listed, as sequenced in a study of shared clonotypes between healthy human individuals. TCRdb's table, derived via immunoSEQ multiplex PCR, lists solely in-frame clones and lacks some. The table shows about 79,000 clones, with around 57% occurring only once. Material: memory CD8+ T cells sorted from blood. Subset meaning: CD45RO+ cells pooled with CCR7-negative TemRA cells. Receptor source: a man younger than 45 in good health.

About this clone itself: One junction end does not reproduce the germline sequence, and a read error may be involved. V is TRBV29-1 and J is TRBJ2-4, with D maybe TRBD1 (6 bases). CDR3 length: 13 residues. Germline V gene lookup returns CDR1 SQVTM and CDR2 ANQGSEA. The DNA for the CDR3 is TGCAGCGGTGAAGGGGACAACCCAAACATTCAGTACTTC. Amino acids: CSGEGDNPNIQYF.

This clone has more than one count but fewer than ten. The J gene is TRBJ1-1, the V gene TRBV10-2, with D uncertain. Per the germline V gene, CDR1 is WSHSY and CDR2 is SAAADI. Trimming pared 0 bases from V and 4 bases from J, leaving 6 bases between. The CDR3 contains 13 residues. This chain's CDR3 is CASSESESTEAFF. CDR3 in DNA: TGCGCCAGCAGTGAGTCGGAGAGCACTGAAGCTTTCTTT.

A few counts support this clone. The CDR3 DNA follows: TGTGCCAGCAGCGTGGGTGGGACTAGCGGGAACGAGCAGTACTTC. Residues: CASSVGGTSGNEQYF. The chain recombines TRBV9 with TRBJ2-7, with 13 bases identical to TRBD2. Germline V gene sequence: CDR1 SGDLS, CDR2 YYNGEE. J lost 5 bases, V lost 2 bases, and 4 bases had no gene match. This CDR3 region has 15 residues.

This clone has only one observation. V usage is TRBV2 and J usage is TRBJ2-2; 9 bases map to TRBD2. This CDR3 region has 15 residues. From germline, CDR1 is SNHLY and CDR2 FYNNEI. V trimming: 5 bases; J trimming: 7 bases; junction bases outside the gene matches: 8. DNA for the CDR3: TGTGCCAGCAGTAGGAGTAGCGGGAGAAACGGGGAGCTGTTTTTT. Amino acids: CASSRSSGRNGELFF. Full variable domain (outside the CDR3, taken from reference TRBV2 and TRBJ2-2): EPEVTQTPSHQVTQMGQEVILRCVPISNHLYFYWYRQILGQKVEFLVSFYNNEISEKSEIFDDQFSVERPDGSNFTLKIRSTKLEDSAMYFCASSRSSGRNGELFFGEGSRLTVL.

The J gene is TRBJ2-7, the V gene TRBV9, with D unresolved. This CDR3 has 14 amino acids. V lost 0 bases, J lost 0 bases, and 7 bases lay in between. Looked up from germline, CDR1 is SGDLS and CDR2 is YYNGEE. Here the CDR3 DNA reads TGTGCCAGCAGCGTAGAGAGTTACTCCTACGAGCAGTACTTC. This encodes CASSVESYSYEQYF.

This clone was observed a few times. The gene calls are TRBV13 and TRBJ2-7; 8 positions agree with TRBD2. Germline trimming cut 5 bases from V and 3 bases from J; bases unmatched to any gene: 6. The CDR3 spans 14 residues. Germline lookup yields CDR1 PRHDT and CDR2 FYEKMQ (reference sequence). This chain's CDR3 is CASSPGTSLYEQYF. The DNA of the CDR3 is TGTGCCAGCAGCCCCGGGACTAGTCTCTACGAGCAGTACTTC.

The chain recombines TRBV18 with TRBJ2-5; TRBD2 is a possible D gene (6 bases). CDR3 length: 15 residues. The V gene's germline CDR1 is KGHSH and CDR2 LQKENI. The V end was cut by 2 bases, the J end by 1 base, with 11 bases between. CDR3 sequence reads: CASSPYGGSQETQYF. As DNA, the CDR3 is TGTGCCAGCTCACCATACGGGGGATCCCAAGAGACCCAGTACTTC.

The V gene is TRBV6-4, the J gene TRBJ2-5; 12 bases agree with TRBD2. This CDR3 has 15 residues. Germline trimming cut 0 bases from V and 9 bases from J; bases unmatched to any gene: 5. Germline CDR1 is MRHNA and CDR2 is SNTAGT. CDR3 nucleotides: TGTGCCAGCAGTGACTCGACTAGCGGGAGCGGGGCCCAGTACTTC. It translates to CASSDSTSGSGAQYF.

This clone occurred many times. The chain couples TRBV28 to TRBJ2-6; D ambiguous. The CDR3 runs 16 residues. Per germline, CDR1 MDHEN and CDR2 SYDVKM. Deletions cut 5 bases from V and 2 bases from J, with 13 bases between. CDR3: CASSPGAPTGANVLTF. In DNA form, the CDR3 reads TGTGCCAGCAGTCCAGGAGCGCCGACTGGGGCCAACGTCCTGACTTTC.

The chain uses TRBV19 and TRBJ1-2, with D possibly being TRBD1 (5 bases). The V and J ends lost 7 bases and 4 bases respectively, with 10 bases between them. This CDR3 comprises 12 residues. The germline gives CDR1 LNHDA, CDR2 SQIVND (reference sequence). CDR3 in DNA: TGTGCCAGTACCCAGGGCCGCTATGGCTACACCTTC. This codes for CASTQGRYGYTF. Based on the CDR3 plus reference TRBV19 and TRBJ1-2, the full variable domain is DGGITQSPKYLFRKEGQNVTLSCEQNLNHDAMYWYRQDPGQGLRLIYYSQIVNDFQKGDIAEGYSVSREKKESFPLTVTSAQKNPTAFYLCASTQGRYGYTFGSGTRLTVV.